This T cell receptor (beta chain) is from a study of CD8 T cells in ankylosing spondylitis. Overall study findings and caveats: Clones that were linked to disease were CD8+ and were relatively rare in peripheral blood. Matched ankylosing spondylitis synovial fluid reportedly showed significant enrichment of disease-linked clones. A TCR beta motif of several highly homologous variants appeared characteristic of ankylosing spondylitis blood. A subset of motif variants has previously been described in the synovial fluid and blood of reactive arthritis.

The CDR3 totals 17 residues. V was pared by 4 bases and J by 7 bases, with 12 bases of the junction left unmatched. Germline values: CDR1 KGHSH, CDR2 LQKENI. The table lists this clonotype with a few counts. Its target is unknown. Quantitative molecular-barcoded 5'-RACE generated the TCR beta libraries. TCRdb processed the 5' RACE reads anew with MiXCR; each CDR3 protein has one entry. The sample has roughly 470,000 distinct CDR3 sequences; roughly 25% are singletons. This TCR was recovered from a male donor with ankylosing spondylitis. Sequencing input: blood, either unsorted or a sorted T cell fraction (not recorded which). This chain joins TRBV18 and TRBJ1-4; 10 nucleotides match TRBD1. This CDR3 reads CASSRRDRGAKGEKLFF. The CDR3 nucleotides are TGTGCCAGCTCACGCCGGGACAGGGGCGCCAAAGGTGAAAAACTGTTTTTT.